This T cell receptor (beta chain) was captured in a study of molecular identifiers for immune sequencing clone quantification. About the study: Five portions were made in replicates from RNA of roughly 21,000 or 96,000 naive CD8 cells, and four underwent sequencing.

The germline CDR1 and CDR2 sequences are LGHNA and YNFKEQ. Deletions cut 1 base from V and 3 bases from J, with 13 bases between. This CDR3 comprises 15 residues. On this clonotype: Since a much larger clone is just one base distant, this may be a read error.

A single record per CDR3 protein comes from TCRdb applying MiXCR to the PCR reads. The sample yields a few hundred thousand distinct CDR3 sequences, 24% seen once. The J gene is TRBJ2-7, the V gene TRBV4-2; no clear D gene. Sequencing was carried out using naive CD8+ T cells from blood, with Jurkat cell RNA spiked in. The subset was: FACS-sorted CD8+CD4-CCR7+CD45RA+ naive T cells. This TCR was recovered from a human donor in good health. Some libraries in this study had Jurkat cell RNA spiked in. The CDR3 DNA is TGTGCCAGCAGCCAAGGGATGAGTGCGAACTACGAGCAGTACTTC. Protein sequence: CASSQGMSANYEQYF.